Ten or more counts support the clone carrying this TCR beta chain. TCR beta CDR3 region amplification was performed from RNA transcripts. TCR CDR3 underwent first-round RT-PCR with the HTBI primer set. A single record per CDR3 protein comes from TCRdb applying MiXCR to the multiplex PCR reads. This sample has around 660,000 distinct CDR3 sequences, with about 45% found just once. This record comes from a study of T cells in Graves' hyperthyroidism and ophthalmopathy. Investigators excluded patients with uncontrolled infection, other autoimmune disease, pregnancy or lactation. CDR1 is SEHNR and CDR2 is FQNEAQ in the germline V gene (reference sequence). This CDR3 has 13 amino acids. The ends were cut back, 5 bases at V and 0 bases at J, with 7 bases in the middle.

What was sequenced was peripheral blood or thyroid tissue (not recorded which). The sequence derives from an adult man with Graves' disease, either hyperthyroidism or ophthalmopathy (not recorded which). The V and J genes are TRBV7-9 and TRBJ1-1; weak D call: TRBD1 (5 bases). In DNA, the CDR3 is TGTGCCAGCAGCCCACAGGTGAACACTGAAGCTTTCTTT. Translated, it gives CASSPQVNTEAFF.